These 18 T cell receptor beta chains share one sample of origin, sequenced in a study of blood T cells in healthy people across ages. Next came a second PCR, run for roughly 6 to 11 cycles, which used a sample-barcoded 5' primer along with a J-beta primer mix. TCRdb reprocessed the 5' RACE reads with MiXCR, giving one entry per CDR3 protein. The table lists hundreds of thousands of distinct CDR3 sequences, about 59% of them singletons. Sequencing was carried out using blood. Receptor source: a man in his thirties or forties in good health.

This clonotype was seen only once. V is TRBV6-2 or TRBV6-3 and J is TRBJ2-5; 7 bases agree with TRBD1. The CDR3 has 19 amino acids. The ends lost 0 bases at V and 0 bases at J; junction bases unmatched: 13. The germline CDR1 and CDR2 sequences are MNHEY and SVGEGT. The CDR3: CASSYSTYGTVGDQETQYF. For the CDR3, the DNA is TGTGCCAGCAGTTACTCGACTTACGGGACAGTCGGAGACCAAGAGACCCAGTACTTC.

The V gene is TRBV20-1, the J gene TRBJ1-1, with D perhaps matching TRBD1 (6 bases). CDR3 length equals 14 residues. Germline V CDR1 and CDR2: DFQATT, SNEGSKA (reference sequence). V was clipped by 6 bases and J by 10 bases, with 24 bases between them. The CDR3 region has the DNA TGCAGTGCGGTAATCAGGGGCCTTGAAGGGCCAGCTTTCTTT. The encoded protein is CSAVIRGLEGPAFF.

The J gene is TRBJ2-4, the V gene TRBV7-2; D perhaps matches TRBD1 (5 bases). Trimming left V 1 base short and J 9 bases short, with 10 bases between. The CDR3 runs to 13 residues. Looked up from germline, CDR1 is SGHTA and CDR2 is FQGNSA. The CDR3 loop is CASSLVDRGIQYF. DNA for the CDR3: TGTGCCAGCAGCTTAGTAGACAGAGGCATTCAGTACTTC. Full variable domain (outside the CDR3, taken from reference TRBV7-2 and TRBJ2-4): GAGVSQSPSNKVTEKGKDVELRCDPISGHTALYWYRQSLGQGLEFLIYFQGNSAPDKSGLPSDRFSAERTGGSVSTLTIQRTQQEDSAVYLCASSLVDRGIQYFGAGTRLSVL.

The chain combines TRBV27 with TRBJ1-5; 8 positions agree with TRBD1. The CDR3 has 15 residues. CDR1 is MNHEY, CDR2 SMNVEV, per germline (reference sequence). Trimming took 6 bases from V and 2 from J; bases not matched to a gene: 6. The CDR3, as DNA: TGTGCCAGCAGATACACAGGGGGTGGCAATCAGCCCCAGCATTTT. Amino acids: CASRYTGGGNQPQHF.

The chain joins TRBV6-1 to TRBJ2-7, with 7 bases identical to TRBD2. Per germline, CDR1 MNHNS and CDR2 SASEGT. V lost 2 bases and J lost 1; bases outside the gene matches: 5. The CDR3 spans 15 residues. The CDR3 is CASSEWQGGSYEQYF. The CDR3 bases are TGTGCCAGCAGTGAATGGCAGGGAGGGTCCTACGAGCAGTACTTC.

This clonotype has a single count. The chain recombines TRBV10-3 with TRBJ2-6; D unresolved. The CDR3 consists of 13 residues. CDR1 is ENHRY and CDR2 is SYGVKD in the germline V gene. The V and J ends lost 4 bases and 1 base respectively, with 2 bases between them. This chain's CDR3 is CAISGSGANVLTF. The CDR3 DNA reads as TGTGCCATCAGTGGTTCTGGGGCCAACGTCCTGACTTTC.

This clonotype was counted between two and nine times. The chain carries TRBV29-1 and TRBJ2-1; 15 bases are a match to TRBD2. CDR3 size: 14 residues. V gave up 4 bases and J gave up 7 bases; unmatched junction bases: 2. In germline, CDR1 is SQVTM, CDR2 ANQGSEA. The CDR3 DNA sequence: TGCAGCGTTGTGGGGACTAGCGGGGGGAATGAGCAGTTCTTC. Its protein is CSVVGTSGGNEQFF.

The rearrangement joins TRBV20-1 to TRBJ2-7; possibly TRBD2 for D (7 bases). The CDR3 runs to 14 residues. CDR1 and CDR2 (germline): DFQATT, SNEGSKA (reference sequence). Trimming stripped 6 bases from V and 0 bases from J, with 15 bases between. Written as DNA, the CDR3 is TGCAGTGCCAGCGGGGACATGAGCTCCTACGAGCAGTACTTC. It encodes CSASGDMSSYEQYF.

Notes on this clonotype: A read error may account for a junction end that differs from germline. This chain links TRBV6-2 or TRBV6-3 with TRBJ2-1, with 8 bases aligning to TRBD2. The CDR3 covers 16 residues. Germline CDR1 and CDR2: MNHEY and SVGEGT. The CDR3 region has the DNA TGTGCCAGCAGAAACCGGGGGGGGAGAGCCTACAGTGAGCAGTTCTTC. It specifies CASRNRGGRAYSEQFF.

Worth noting for this clonotype: One junction end disagrees with the germline gene, perhaps due to a read error. The gene calls are TRBV12-3 or TRBV12-4 and TRBJ2-7; 10 nucleotides agree with TRBD2. This CDR3 region has 16 residues. The chain's CDR3 is CASGLESSGGLNEQYF. The CDR3 nucleotides are TGTGCCAGCGGTTTGGAGAGTAGCGGGGGGTTAAATGAGCAGTACTTC.

CDR3 bases: TGCAGTGCAGACCAAGGGGTTTGGGGCTACACCTTC. This gives the protein CSADQGVWGYTF. The rearrangement uses TRBV20-1 and TRBJ1-2, with D perhaps matching TRBD1 (5 bases). Trimming pared 6 bases from V and 8 bases from J, leaving 16 bases between. Germline V CDR1 and CDR2: DFQATT, SNEGSKA (reference sequence). The CDR3 is 12 amino acids.

This chain connects TRBV7-2 to TRBJ2-4, with D possibly TRBD1 on 6 matching bases. TRBJ2-7 matches the DNA end more closely, so the J call is doubtful. Germline V gives CDR1 SGHTA, CDR2 FQGNSA. The CDR3 spans 14 residues. In nucleotides, the CDR3 is TGTGCCAGCAGCTTAGCGTATACAGGGTACGAGCAGTACTTC. The encoded protein is CASSLAYTGYEQYF.

V and J are TRBV29-1 and TRBJ2-5; D remains unclear. Per germline, CDR1 SQVTM and CDR2 ANQGSEA. The CDR3 contains 11 residues. V lost 4 bases and J 4 bases, leaving 7 bases between the germline ends. DNA of the CDR3: TGCAGCGTTGGGTCTCCAGAGACCCAGTACTTC. It yields the protein CSVGSPETQYF.

The chain combines TRBV7-6 with TRBJ2-7; tentatively, D is TRBD1 (6 bases). The CDR3 consists of 12 residues. Germline assignment: CDR1 SGHVS and CDR2 FNYEAQ. The V gene lost 5 bases and the J gene lost 7 bases, with 12 bases spanning the gap. The CDR3 nucleotides are TGTGCCAGCAGCGTAACAGGGAAAGAGCAGTACTTC. It translates to CASSVTGKEQYF.

The chain has TRBV20-1 and TRBJ2-7, with 7 bases matching TRBD1. The V gene's germline CDR1 is DFQATT and CDR2 SNEGSKA (reference sequence). The CDR3 is made up of 15 amino acids. V shed 0 bases, J shed 2 bases, and the junction held 7 bases outside the gene matches. The CDR3 reads CSARDVPGQTYEQYF. The CDR3 region has the DNA TGCAGTGCTAGAGACGTACCGGGACAGACCTACGAGCAGTACTTC.

This clonotype was observed a single time. V usage is TRBV7-2 and J usage is TRBJ1-2, with a possible D match to TRBD1 (6 bases). Trimming took 5 bases from V and 5 from J, leaving 18 bases between them. CDR1 SGHTA and CDR2 FQGNSA come from the germline V gene. The CDR3 extends over 15 amino acids. In DNA, the CDR3 is TGTGCCAGCAGCCCCCAGGGGTGGGGTGGGTATGGCTACACCTTC. Protein product: CASSPQGWGGYGYTF. The variable domain in full, with the rest retrieved from reference TRBV7-2 and TRBJ1-2, is GAGVSQSPSNKVTEKGKDVELRCDPISGHTALYWYRQSLGQGLEFLIYFQGNSAPDKSGLPSDRFSAERTGGSVSTLTIQRTQQEDSAVYLCASSPQGWGGYGYTFGSGTRLTVV.

This CDR3 is CSVEPPGSHEQYF. CDR3 sequence (DNA): TGCAGCGTCGAGCCCCCCGGGTCCCACGAGCAGTACTTC. The chain is built from TRBV29-1 and TRBJ2-7; D not resolved. There are 13 residues in the CDR3. The V end was cut by 6 bases, the J end by 5 bases, with 17 bases between. Germline loops: CDR1 SQVTM, CDR2 ANQGSEA.

V and J are TRBV6-5 and TRBJ2-5; D might be TRBD1 (6 bases). Trimming stripped 5 bases from V and 5 bases from J, with 18 bases between. Germline assignment: CDR1 MNHEY and CDR2 SVGAGI. CDR3 length: 15 residues. The CDR3 region has the DNA TGTGCCAGCAGTGGACAGCTAAGTATTGGGGAGACCCAGTACTTC. This translates into CASSGQLSIGETQYF.